The 24 T cell receptor beta chains reported below all come from one sample, sequenced in a study of cytomegalovirus exposure and HLA in healthy donors. The PCR ran on 60 Vbeta and 13 Jbeta primers. Profiling relied on immunoSEQ multiplex PCR, and the TCRdb table lists in-frame clones only, not all of them. The sample includes approximately 170,000 clones, roughly 80% of them seen just once. The source material was PBMCs. The receptors stem from a male donor in good health and CMV-seronegative.

J is TRBJ2-1 and V is TRBV19; TRBD2 might be the D (5 bases). The length of the CDR3 is 15 residues. From germline, CDR1 is LNHDA and CDR2 SQIVND (reference sequence). Trimming removed 3 bases at V and 2 bases at J, with 11 bases between. CDR3 DNA sequence: TGTGCCAGTAGTATTGGGAGCCGGGCCTACAATGAGCAGTTCTTC. Protein sequence: CASSIGSRAYNEQFF.

This rearrangement joins TRBV11-2 to TRBJ2-1; D may be TRBD2 (5 bases). Trimming shortened V by 3 bases and J by 3 bases, and 9 bases separated the two germline ends. The CDR3 covers 14 residues. Germline V lookup: CDR1 SGHAT, CDR2 FQNNGV. CDR3 amino acids: CASSFTGFYNEQFF. The CDR3 region has the DNA TGTGCCAGCAGCTTCACGGGGTTCTACAATGAGCAGTTCTTC.

As for this clone: One junction end disagrees with the germline gene, perhaps due to a read error. This chain connects TRBV30 to TRBJ2-7, with TRBD1 matching over 12 bases. Germline V gene sequence: CDR1 GTSNPN, CDR2 SVGIG (reference sequence). The CDR3 is 15 residues long. DNA of the CDR3: TGTGCCTGGAGTGTAATCGGGACAGGGGGCTTTTCGTCACACTTC. This encodes CAWSVIGTGGFSSHF.

CDR3 DNA sequence: TGTGCCAGCAATGCGGGGGGCAGCAATATATACACCGGGGAGCTGTTTTTT. As protein: CASNAGGSNIYTGELFF. The V gene is TRBV10-3, the J gene TRBJ2-2, with TRBD2 matching 8 bases. CDR1 and CDR2 from the germline V gene are ENHRY and SYGVKD. V lost 10 bases and J lost 3; bases outside the gene matches: 16. This CDR3 is 17 amino acids long.

This clone was found a few times. The V gene is TRBV20-1, the J gene TRBJ2-1, with 8 bases lining up with TRBD2. Germline assignment: CDR1 DFQATT and CDR2 SNEGSKA (reference sequence). CDR3 length: 11 residues. After removal of 5 bases from V and 8 bases from J, the junction contained 2 bases not matched to a gene. For the CDR3, the DNA is TGCAGTGCTTTTAGCGGGGATGAGCAGTTCTTC. Amino acid sequence: CSAFSGDEQFF.

This clone was observed a single time. The rearrangement links TRBV10-3 to TRBJ2-1; TRBD2 might be the D (5 bases). The germline gives CDR1 ENHRY, CDR2 SYGVKD. CDR3 length equals 13 residues. Trimming took 6 bases from V and 4 from J, leaving 10 bases between them. CDR3 DNA: TGTGCCATCAGGACCGGGGAGTACAATGAGCAGTTCTTC. Translated, it gives CAIRTGEYNEQFF.

The chain has TRBV5-1 and TRBJ2-7, with TRBD1 matching 9 bases. In germline, CDR1 is SGHRS, CDR2 YFSETQ. Germline trimming cut 2 bases from V and 5 bases from J; bases unmatched to any gene: 11. CDR3 length: 16 residues. The CDR3, as DNA: TGCGCCAGCAGCTTAACCGGGACAGGGAAAGTCAACGAGCAGTACTTC. Translating it yields CASSLTGTGKVNEQYF.

The chain uses TRBV5-1 and TRBJ1-1, with D unclear. The CDR3 runs to 12 residues. CDR1 and CDR2 from the germline V gene are SGHRS and YFSETQ. The V end lost 0 bases, the J end lost 8 bases, and 8 bases lay between the germline ends. CDR3 protein: CASSLADNEAFF. DNA of the CDR3: TGCGCCAGCAGCTTGGCCGACAACGAAGCTTTCTTT.

The chain is built from TRBV6-5 and TRBJ1-1; D possibly corresponds to TRBD1 (5 bases). This CDR3 is built from 15 residues. The V gene's germline CDR1 is MNHEY and CDR2 SVGAGI. V lost 2 bases, J lost 3 bases, and 13 bases lay in between. The CDR3 loop is CASSYNPGRHTEAFF. CDR3 bases: TGTGCCAGCAGTTACAACCCAGGGAGGCACACTGAAGCTTTCTTT.

The chain couples TRBV5-1 to TRBJ2-6; D is possibly TRBD1 (5 bases). Trimming cost V 5 bases and J 0 bases, with 9 bases left between them. Germline V gene lookup returns CDR1 SGHRS and CDR2 YFSETQ. This CDR3 is built from 15 residues. CDR3 region: CASSHRSSGANVLTF. The CDR3 DNA sequence: TGCGCCAGCAGTCACAGGAGCTCTGGGGCCAACGTCCTGACTTTC.

This chain joins TRBV14 and TRBJ2-3; possibly TRBD2 for D (5 bases). Trimming removed 2 bases at V and 4 bases at J, with 16 bases between. Germline CDR1 reads SGHDN; CDR2 reads FVKESK. This CDR3 has 16 amino acids. The CDR3: CASSQLGAISADTQYF. In DNA, the CDR3 is TGTGCCAGCAGCCAATTGGGAGCCATTAGCGCAGATACGCAGTATTTT.

The rearrangement uses TRBV29-1 and TRBJ2-5; TRBD1 matches at 7 bases. Germline CDR1 is SQVTM and CDR2 is ANQGSEA. The CDR3 spans 15 residues. V was clipped by 3 bases and J by 0 bases; unmatched bases: 7. The CDR3 reads CSVEPGTVDQETQYF. CDR3 sequence (DNA): TGCAGCGTTGAGCCCGGGACAGTAGACCAAGAGACCCAGTACTTC.

The V gene is TRBV6-5, the J gene TRBJ2-7, with 8 bases lining up with TRBD2. Germline CDR1 and CDR2: MNHEY and SVGAGI. The CDR3 contains 14 residues. V gave up 5 bases and J gave up 6 bases; unmatched junction bases: 9. The CDR3 bases are TGTGCCAGCAGTAAGGGAGCGGGGGTTGGCGAGCAGTACTTC. It translates to CASSKGAGVGEQYF.

The V call is TRBV5-1, the J call TRBJ2-3, with 9 bases fitting TRBD1. Losses at the gene ends were 4 bases for V and 3 bases for J; bases not matched to a gene: 6. The CDR3 spans 15 residues. CDR1 SGHRS and CDR2 YFSETQ come from the germline V gene. Written as DNA, the CDR3 is TGCGCCAGCAGCCCCGGACAGGGGAAAACAGATACGCAGTATTTT. Protein product: CASSPGQGKTDTQYF.

This clone has just a few counts. V usage is TRBV4-1 and J usage is TRBJ2-3; 9 nucleotides align to TRBD1. This CDR3 is built from 17 residues. CDR1 and CDR2 from the germline V gene are MGHRA and YSYEKL. Germline trimming cut 2 bases from V and 6 bases from J; bases unmatched to any gene: 12. Here the CDR3 reads CASSQTQRDRVLDTQYF. The DNA for the CDR3 is TGCGCCAGCAGCCAAACCCAGAGGGACAGGGTGTTGGATACGCAGTATTTT.

This clone was counted between two and nine times. V is TRBV29-1 and J is TRBJ2-2, with a weak D call TRBD2 (5 bases). V was cut by 5 bases and J by 3 bases, with 7 bases left in between. Looked up from germline, CDR1 is SQVTM and CDR2 is ANQGSEA. This CDR3 comprises 12 residues. CDR3 nucleotides: TGCAGCGTTCCGGGGTACACCGGGGAGCTGTTTTTT. Translating it yields CSVPGYTGELFF.

The sample holds one count of this clone. This chain connects TRBV5-1 to TRBJ1-1; 8 bases line up with TRBD1. V lost 3 bases to trimming and J lost 3 bases; unmatched junction nucleotides: 4. The CDR3 contains 14 residues. Germline CDR1 reads SGHRS; CDR2 reads YFSETQ. CDR3 region: CASSSQGVHTEAFF. The CDR3 DNA sequence: TGCGCCAGCAGCTCACAGGGGGTACACACTGAAGCTTTCTTT. Full variable domain (rest looked up from reference TRBV5-1 and TRBJ1-1): KAGVTQTPRYLIKTRGQQVTLSCSPISGHRSVSWYQQTPGQGLQFLFEYFSETQRNKGNFPGRFSGRQFSNSRSEMNVSTLELGDSALYLCASSSQGVHTEAFFGQGTRLTVV.

The chain couples TRBV27 to TRBJ1-4; TRBD1 is a possible D gene (5 bases). This CDR3 comprises 14 residues. From germline, CDR1 is MNHEY and CDR2 SMNVEV (reference sequence). Deletions cut 0 bases from V and 10 bases from J, with 12 bases between. This chain's CDR3 is CASSLSGQGGKLFF. The CDR3 bases are TGTGCCAGCAGTTTATCAGGGCAGGGTGGAAAACTGTTTTTT. The whole variable domain, filled in from reference TRBV27 and TRBJ1-4, reads EAQVTQNPRYLITVTGKKLTVTCSQNMNHEYMSWYRQDPGLGLRQIYYSMNVEVTDKGDVPEGYKVSRKEKRNFPLILESPSPNQTSLYFCASSLSGQGGKLFFGSGTQLSVL.

This rearrangement joins TRBV5-1 to TRBJ1-6; 8 bases map to TRBD1. Trimming took 4 bases from V and 7 from J; bases not matched to a gene: 4. This CDR3 contains 14 residues. Germline V gene sequence: CDR1 SGHRS, CDR2 YFSETQ. DNA of the CDR3: TGCGCCAGCAGCCCAGGGGGCGGGAATTCACCCCTCCACTTT. It codes for CASSPGGGNSPLHF.

The V gene is TRBV5-1, the J gene TRBJ2-3; D not certain. V gave up 2 bases and J gave up 2 bases, with 12 bases separating them. This CDR3 comprises 15 residues. Per germline, CDR1 SGHRS and CDR2 YFSETQ. This chain's CDR3 is CASSLQSLDTDTQYF. CDR3 nucleotide sequence: TGCGCCAGCAGCTTACAGTCGCTCGACACAGATACGCAGTATTTT.

The chain uses TRBV30 and TRBJ1-6, with D possibly matching TRBD1 (6 bases). CDR1 and CDR2 from the germline V gene are GTSNPN and SVGIG (reference sequence). The CDR3 is 13 amino acids. Trimming shortened V by 1 base and J by 8 bases, and 9 bases separated the two germline ends. The CDR3 nucleotides read TGTGCCTGGAGTGCGGCAGGGGATTCACCCCTCCACTTT. It yields the protein CAWSAAGDSPLHF.

The CDR3 DNA is TGTGCCAGCAGCGCCGGGACTAGCGGAGATACGCAGTATTTT. The encoded protein is CASSAGTSGDTQYF. V is TRBV13 and J is TRBJ2-3; 11 bases match TRBD2. CDR1 PRHDT and CDR2 FYEKMQ come from the germline V gene (reference sequence). This CDR3 is built from 14 residues. Trimming took 5 bases from V and 5 from J; bases not matched to a gene: 3.

The V and J genes are TRBV6-5 and TRBJ2-7, with TRBD1 matching over 8 bases. The germline CDR1 and CDR2 sequences are MNHEY and SVGAGI. V was pared by 0 bases and J by 3 bases, with 7 bases of the junction left unmatched. The CDR3 has 16 amino acids. CDR3 region: CASSYSGSGTGYEQYF. In nucleotides, the CDR3 is TGTGCCAGCAGTTACTCGGGGTCCGGGACAGGCTACGAGCAGTACTTC.

The V call is TRBV6-1, the J call TRBJ1-1; D might be TRBD1 (6 bases). Per germline, CDR1 MNHNS and CDR2 SASEGT. V was cut by 4 bases and J by 1 base, with 25 bases left in between. CDR3 length: 19 residues. The DNA for the CDR3 is TGTGCCAGCAGTGGAGGTTGGCAGGGGTCCTTGAGGGAGAACACTGAAGCTTTCTTT. It yields the protein CASSGGWQGSLRENTEAFF.